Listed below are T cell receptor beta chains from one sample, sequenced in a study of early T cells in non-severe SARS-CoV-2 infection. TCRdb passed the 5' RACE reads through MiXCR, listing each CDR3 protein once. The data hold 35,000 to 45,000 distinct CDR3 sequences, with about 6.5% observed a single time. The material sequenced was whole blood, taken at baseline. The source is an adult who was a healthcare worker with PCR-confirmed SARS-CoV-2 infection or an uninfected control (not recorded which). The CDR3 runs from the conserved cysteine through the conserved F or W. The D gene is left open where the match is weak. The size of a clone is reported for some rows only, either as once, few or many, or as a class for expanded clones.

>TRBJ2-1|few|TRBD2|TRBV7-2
TGTGCCAGCAGCGCACAGACTAGCGGGGGAGGTGAGCAGTTCTTC
CASSAQTSGGGEQFF
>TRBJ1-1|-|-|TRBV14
TGTGCCAGCAGCCTAAGAGGGAGGGCTTTCTTT
CASSLRGRAFF
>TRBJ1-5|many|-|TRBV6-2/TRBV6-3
TGTGCCAGCAGTTCACTCTCGCGCAATCAGCCCCAGCATTTT
CASSSLSRNQPQHF
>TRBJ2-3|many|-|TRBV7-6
TGTGCCAGCAGCTTAGCGTTCAGCGGGTTCACAGATACGCAGTATTTT
CASSLAFSGFTDTQYF
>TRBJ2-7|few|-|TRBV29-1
TGCAGCGTTGCGATGGTGGGCTACGAGCAGTACTTC
CSVAMVGYEQYF
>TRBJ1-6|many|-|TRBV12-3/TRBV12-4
TGTGCCAGCAGCACCGTCGGACCAAATTCACCCCTCCACTTT
CASSTVGPNSPLHF
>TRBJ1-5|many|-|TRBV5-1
TGCGCCAGCAGACTGGAGTATGGGGGAAGCAATCAGCCCCAGCATTTT
CASRLEYGGSNQPQHF
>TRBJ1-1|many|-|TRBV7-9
TGTGCCAGCAGCCTTACCCTCACTGAAGCTTTCTTT
CASSLTLTEAFF
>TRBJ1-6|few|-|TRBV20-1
TGCAGTGCTACGGGACTGGGTAATTCACCCCTCCACTTT
CSATGLGNSPLHF
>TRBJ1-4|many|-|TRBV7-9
TGTGCCAGCAGCCCGCTGGTGGAAAAACTGTTTTTT
CASSPLVEKLFF
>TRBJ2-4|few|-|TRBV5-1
TGCGCCAGCAGCTCCGACAGCGCCAAAAACATTCAGTACTTC
CASSSDSAKNIQYF
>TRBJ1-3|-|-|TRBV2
TGTGCCAGCAGTGCGGTCAGCAGATCTGGAAACACCATATATTTT
CASSAVSRSGNTIYF
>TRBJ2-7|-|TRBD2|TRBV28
TGTGCCAGCAGTTTCCGCGTAACCATAGCGGGGGACCCACTCAGCTCCTACGAGCAGTACTTC
CASSFRVTIAGDPLSSYEQYF
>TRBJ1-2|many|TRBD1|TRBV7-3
TGTGCCAGCAGCGCCACTCGCGTGGCAGGGGGCGGAGAAGGCTATGGCTACACCTTC
CASSATRVAGGGEGYGYTF
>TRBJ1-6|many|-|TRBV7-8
TGTGCCAGCAGCTTAGGGAACACACGTCCCCTCCACTTT
CASSLGNTRPLHF
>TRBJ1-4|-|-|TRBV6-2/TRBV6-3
TGTGCCAGCAGTTACGGCGGACCTTCTTATGAAAAACTGTTTTTT
CASSYGGPSYEKLFF
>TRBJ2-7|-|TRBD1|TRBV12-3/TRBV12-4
TGTGCCAGCAGCCACCGGGACAGGGTATTCTACGAGCAGTACTTC
CASSHRDRVFYEQYF
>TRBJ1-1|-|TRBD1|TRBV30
TGTGCCTGGGGGACAGAGCGGACCATGGCTTTCTTT
CAWGTERTMAFF
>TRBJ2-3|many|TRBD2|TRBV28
TGTGCCAGCAGTCCCTCCGGGACTAGCGGTACAGATACGCAGTATTTT
CASSPSGTSGTDTQYF
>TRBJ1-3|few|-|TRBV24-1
TGTGCCACCAGTGAGGATAAGGACCACACCATATATTTT
CATSEDKDHTIYF
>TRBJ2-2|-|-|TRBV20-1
TGCAGTGCTAGAGCCGTGACAGGAAGGACGACCGGGGAGCTGTTTTTT
CSARAVTGRTTGELFF
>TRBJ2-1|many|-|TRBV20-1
TGCAGTGTCCAGGGACTCCTGGGCAGGCAGTTCTTC
CSVQGLLGRQFF
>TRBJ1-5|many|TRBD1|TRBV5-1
TGCGCCAGCAGCTGGACAGGCGCCCTCGATCAGCCCCAGCATTTT
CASSWTGALDQPQHF
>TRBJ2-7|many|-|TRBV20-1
TGCAGTGCTAGGCCCTACGAGCAGTACTTC
CSARPYEQYF
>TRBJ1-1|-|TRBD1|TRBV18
TGTGCCAGCTCGACAGGGGCGAACACTGAAGCTTTCTTT
CASSTGANTEAFF
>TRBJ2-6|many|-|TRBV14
TGTGCCAGCAGCCAAGATTGGGCCGGCTCTGGGGCCAACGTCCTGACTTTC
CASSQDWAGSGANVLTF
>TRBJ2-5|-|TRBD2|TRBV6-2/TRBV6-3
TGTGCCAGCAGTTACCTAGCGGGCTTCCAAGAGACCCAGTACTTC
CASSYLAGFQETQYF
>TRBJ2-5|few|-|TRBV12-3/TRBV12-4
TGTGCCAGCAGTTTAGTACGGACTCAAGAGACCCAGTACTTC
CASSLVRTQETQYF
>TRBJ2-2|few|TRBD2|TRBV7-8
TGTGCCAGCAGCTCACTAGCGGGGGGCCTGAACACCGGGGAGCTGTTTTTT
CASSSLAGGLNTGELFF
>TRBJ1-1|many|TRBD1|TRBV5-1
TGCGCCAGCAGCACGGACAGGTCGAACACTGAAGCTTTCTTT
CASSTDRSNTEAFF
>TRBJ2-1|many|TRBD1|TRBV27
TGTGCCAGCAGCGAACCAGGGGGCTGGTACAATGAGCAGTTCTTC
CASSEPGGWYNEQFF
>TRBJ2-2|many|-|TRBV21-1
TGTGCCAGCAGCACCCGGACTAGCGGCACCGGGGAGCTGTTTTTT
CASSTRTSGTGELFF
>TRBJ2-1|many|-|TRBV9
TGTGCCAGCAGCGAGGGTGGTCTGAGGGCGGATGAGCAGTTCTTC
CASSEGGLRADEQFF
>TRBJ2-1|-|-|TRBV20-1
TGCAGTGCCCGACCCGAAGATGAGCAGTTCTTC
CSARPEDEQFF
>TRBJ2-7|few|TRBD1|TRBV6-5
TGTGCCAGCAGCCCCGGGACAGGCCTCTACGAGCAGTACTTC
CASSPGTGLYEQYF
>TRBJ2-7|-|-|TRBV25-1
TGTGCCAGCCAGAATCAGGGGCCCCACCTCTACGAGCAGTACTTC
CASQNQGPHLYEQYF
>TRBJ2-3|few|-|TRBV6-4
TGTGCCAGCTTAGTAGCGGTGAGCACAGATACGCAGTATTTT
CASLVAVSTDTQYF
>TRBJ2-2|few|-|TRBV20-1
TGCAGTGCTAGAGAGTCCGCAGGACAAACCGGGGAGCTGTTTTTT
CSARESAGQTGELFF
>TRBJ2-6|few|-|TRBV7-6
TGTGCCAGCAGCGGCAGAATCTCTGGGGCCAACGTCCTGACTTTC
CASSGRISGANVLTF
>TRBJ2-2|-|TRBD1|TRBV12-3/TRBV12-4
TGTGCCAGCAGTAACAGGGGGGCGAACACCGGGGAGCTGTTTTTT
CASSNRGANTGELFF
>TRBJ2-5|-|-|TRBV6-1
TGTGCCAGCAGTTTCTCAGGGCAAGAGACCCAGTACTTC
CASSFSGQETQYF
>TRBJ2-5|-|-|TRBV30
TGTGCCTGGAGTGTACAGGTCGGCAATTATAAAGAGACCCAGTACTTC
CAWSVQVGNYKETQYF
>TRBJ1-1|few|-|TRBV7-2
TGTGCCAGCAGCCCACAGGGTATAGCTGAAGCTTTCTTT
CASSPQGIAEAFF
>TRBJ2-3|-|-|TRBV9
TGTGCCAGCAGCGTACCCCAAAACACAGATACGCAGTATTTT
CASSVPQNTDTQYF
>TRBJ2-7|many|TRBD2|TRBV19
TGTGCCAGTAGTGCAAGGACTAGCGGTGAATTCTCCTACGAGCAGTACTTC
CASSARTSGEFSYEQYF
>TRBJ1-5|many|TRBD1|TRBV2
TGTGCCAGCACTGACAGGGGGGAAAATCAGCCCCAGCATTTT
CASTDRGENQPQHF
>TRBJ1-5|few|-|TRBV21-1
TGTGCCAGCAGCAAGTGGGGGGCCCAGCCCCAGCATTTT
CASSKWGAQPQHF
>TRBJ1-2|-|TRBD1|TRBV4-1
TGCGCCAGCAGCCGGGACAGGGGGCGCGGTTCGGGCTACACCTTC
CASSRDRGRGSGYTF
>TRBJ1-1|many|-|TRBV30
TGTGCCTGGAGTGCCTTGACCCCGAACACTGAAGCTTTCTTT
CAWSALTPNTEAFF
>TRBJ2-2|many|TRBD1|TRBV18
TGTGCCAGCTCCCCGGACAGGGGGAGGACCGGGGAGCTGTTTTTT
CASSPDRGRTGELFF
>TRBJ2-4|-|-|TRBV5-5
TGTGCCAGCAGCCAGCCGTTAGCCAAAAACATTCAGTACTTC
CASSQPLAKNIQYF
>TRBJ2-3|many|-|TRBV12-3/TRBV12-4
TGTGCCAGCAGTTTTGCAGATACGCAGTATTTT
CASSFADTQYF
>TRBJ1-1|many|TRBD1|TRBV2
TGTGCCAGCAGTGGAGGGACAGGGAGGACTGAAGCTTTCTTT
CASSGGTGRTEAFF